Listed here is a single TCR beta chain. The record originates from a study of blood T cell repertoires in COVID-19. Study summary: The samples span acute and convalescent COVID-19 from the United States, Italy and Spain. Sample material is recorded as cDNA or gDNA derived from T cells, B-cell-depleted T cells, or PBMCs.

CDR1 is MNHEY, CDR2 SVGAGI, per germline. The CDR3 consists of 15 residues. V shed 8 bases and J 4 bases; nucleotides not matched to a gene: 10. In the original workflow: By means of reference gene primer amplification, nucleated cell counts were estimated. TCRdb keeps only in-frame clones here, not all; method: immunoSEQ multiplex PCR. That table furnishes V, J and clone size, whereas the DNA furnished D and trimming. The sample yields hundreds of thousands of clones, roughly 90% seen once. This sequence was found in a woman aged 45 to 65 with active or convalescent COVID-19. The sample was peripheral blood. The chain combines TRBV6-5 with TRBJ1-1, with TRBD1 matching over 10 bases. As DNA, the CDR3 is TGTGCCAGCGACAGGGGGCGCCGGGGTGGCACTGAAGCTTTCTTT. It translates to CASDRGRRGGTEAFF.